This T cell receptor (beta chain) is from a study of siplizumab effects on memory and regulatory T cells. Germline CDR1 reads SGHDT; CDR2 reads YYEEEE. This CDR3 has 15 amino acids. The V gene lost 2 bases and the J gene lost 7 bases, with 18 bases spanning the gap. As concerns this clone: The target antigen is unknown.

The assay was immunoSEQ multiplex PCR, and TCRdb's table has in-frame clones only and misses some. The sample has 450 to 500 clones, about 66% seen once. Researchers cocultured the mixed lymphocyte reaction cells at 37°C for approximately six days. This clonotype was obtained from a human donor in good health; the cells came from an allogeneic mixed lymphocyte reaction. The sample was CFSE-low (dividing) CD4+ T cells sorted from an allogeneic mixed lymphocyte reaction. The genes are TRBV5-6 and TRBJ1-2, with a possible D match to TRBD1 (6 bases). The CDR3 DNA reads TGTGCCAGCAGCTTAGTGACAGGTTTATCGCGTGGCTACACCTTC. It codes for CASSLVTGLSRGYTF.